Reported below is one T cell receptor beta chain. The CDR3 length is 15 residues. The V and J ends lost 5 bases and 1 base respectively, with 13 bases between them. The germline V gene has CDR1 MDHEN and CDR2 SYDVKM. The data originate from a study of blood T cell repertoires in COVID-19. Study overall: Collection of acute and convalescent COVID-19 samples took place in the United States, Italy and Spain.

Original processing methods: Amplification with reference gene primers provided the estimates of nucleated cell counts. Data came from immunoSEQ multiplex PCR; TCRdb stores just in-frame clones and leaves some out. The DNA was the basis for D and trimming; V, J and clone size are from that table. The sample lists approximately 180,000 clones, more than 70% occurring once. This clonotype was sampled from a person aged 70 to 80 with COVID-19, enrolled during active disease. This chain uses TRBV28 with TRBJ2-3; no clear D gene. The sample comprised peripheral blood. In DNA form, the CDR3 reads TGTGCCAGCAGTCACGAGCTTGCGCGCACAGATACGCAGTATTTT. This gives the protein CASSHELARTDTQYF.